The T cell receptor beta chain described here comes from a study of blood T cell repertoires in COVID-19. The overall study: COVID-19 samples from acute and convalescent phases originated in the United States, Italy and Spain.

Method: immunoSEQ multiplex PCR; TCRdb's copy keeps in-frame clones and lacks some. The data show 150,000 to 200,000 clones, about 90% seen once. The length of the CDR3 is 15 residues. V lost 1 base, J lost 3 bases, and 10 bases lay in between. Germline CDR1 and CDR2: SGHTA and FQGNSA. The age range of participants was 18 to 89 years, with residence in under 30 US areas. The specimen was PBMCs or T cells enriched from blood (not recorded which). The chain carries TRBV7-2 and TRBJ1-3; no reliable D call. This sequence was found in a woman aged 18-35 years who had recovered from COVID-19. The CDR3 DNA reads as TGTGCCAGCAGCTTAGTTTTGTCCGGTGGAAACACCATATATTTT. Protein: CASSLVLSGGNTIYF. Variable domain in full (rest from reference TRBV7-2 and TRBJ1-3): GAGVSQSPSNKVTEKGKDVELRCDPISGHTALYWYRQSLGQGLEFLIYFQGNSAPDKSGLPSDRFSAERTGGSVSTLTIQRTQQEDSAVYLCASSLVLSGGNTIYFGEGSWLTVV.